The 4 T cell receptor beta chains reported below all come from one sample, sequenced in a study of blood T cell repertoires in COVID-19. Method: immunoSEQ multiplex PCR; TCRdb's copy keeps in-frame clones and lacks some. The table records just over 150,000 clones, approximately 82% of them present only once. The source material was peripheral blood. These receptors originate from a woman aged 80 or over with acute or convalescent COVID-19.

The chain employs TRBV27 and TRBJ2-5, with a tentative D call TRBD2 (5 bases). Trimming removed 3 bases at V and 1 base at J, with 12 bases between. The CDR3 has 15 amino acids. Germline CDR1 MNHEY, CDR2 SMNVEV (reference sequence). DNA of the CDR3: TGTGCCAGCAGTTTTGGGTCGGGGATCCAAGAGACCCAGTACTTC. It specifies CASSFGSGIQETQYF.

V and J are TRBV18 and TRBJ2-1; D might be TRBD2 (6 bases). V was pared by 3 bases and J by 5 bases, with 14 bases between. The germline V gene encodes CDR1 KGHSH and CDR2 LQKENI. The CDR3 has 15 residues. CDR3 sequence: CASSPSGAPNNEQFF. The CDR3 nucleotides are TGTGCCAGCTCACCTTCGGGAGCACCTAACAATGAGCAGTTCTTC.

The chain combines TRBV11-2 with TRBJ2-2; 7 nucleotides line up with TRBD1. Germline CDR1 SGHAT, CDR2 FQNNGV. V was clipped by 5 bases and J by 5 bases; unmatched bases: 20. The CDR3 loop spans 19 amino acids. CDR3 coding DNA: TGTGCCAGCAGCCCGCCGTTGGGGAGAGGGGGCTGGGGGACCGGGGAGCTGTTTTTT. Protein sequence: CASSPPLGRGGWGTGELFF.

This chain connects TRBV2 to TRBJ1-4; the D is unclear. Trimming stripped 9 bases from V and 8 bases from J, with 19 bases between. The CDR3 has 14 residues. Germline-derived CDR1 and CDR2 are SNHLY and FYNNEI. The CDR3 DNA is TGTGCCAGTAACAGACCGTCCGAAGGAGAAAAACTGTTTTTT. Translation gives CASNRPSEGEKLFF.